Following are 6 T cell receptor beta chains from one sample sequenced in a study of cytomegalovirus exposure and HLA in healthy donors. With 60 Vbeta and 13 Jbeta primers, the PCR was carried out. Libraries were prepared by immunoSEQ multiplex PCR; TCRdb keeps only in-frame clonotypes and omits some of them. The sample consists of 150,000 to 200,000 clones, 85% of them appearing once. Sequencing input: PBMCs. The receptors originated from a woman between 50 and 59 years old in good health and CMV-seronegative.

The rearrangement links TRBV2 to TRBJ1-4, with D hard to call. V lost 6 bases and J lost 0, with 11 bases in between. Germline CDR1 reads SNHLY; CDR2 reads FYNNEI. This CDR3 contains 15 residues. The CDR3 reads CASSPLLATNEKLFF. CDR3 sequence (DNA): TGTGCCAGCAGCCCTCTACTTGCAACTAATGAAAAACTGTTTTTT.

The chain uses TRBV7-9 and TRBJ2-1, with 12 bases that match TRBD1. CDR3 length equals 16 residues. V trimming: 5 bases; J trimming: 9 bases; junction bases outside the gene matches: 11. The V gene's germline CDR1 is SEHNR and CDR2 FQNEAQ (reference sequence). CDR3 DNA: TGTGCCAGCAGCCCAGGCGGGGACAGGGGGCCCACTGAGCAGTTCTTC. Translated: CASSPGGDRGPTEQFF.

CDR3 protein: CASSQDRDRDYNEQFF. DNA of the CDR3: TGCGCCAGCAGCCAAGATAGGGACAGGGACTACAATGAGCAGTTCTTC. V is TRBV4-3 and J is TRBJ2-1; 9 bases fit TRBD1. With V trimmed by 0 bases and J by 3 bases, 3 bases remained unmatched. The CDR3 runs to 16 residues. The V gene's germline CDR1 is LGHNA and CDR2 YSLEER.

The rearrangement links TRBV7-9 to TRBJ2-1; 11 bases are shared with TRBD2. Germline values: CDR1 SEHNR, CDR2 FQNEAQ (reference sequence). J lost 6 bases, V lost 6 bases, and 4 bases had no gene match. The length of the CDR3 is 14 residues. The DNA of the CDR3 is TGTGCCAGCAGTGTAGCGGGAGGGCGCAATGAGCAGTTCTTC. Amino acids: CASSVAGGRNEQFF. Full variable domain (missing parts from reference TRBV7-9 and TRBJ2-1): DTGVSQNPRHKITKRGQNVTFRCDPISEHNRLYWYRQTLGQGPEFLTYFQNEAQLEKSRLLSDRFSAERPKGSFSTLEIQRTEQGDSAMYLCASSVAGGRNEQFFGPGTRLTVL.

V usage is TRBV28 and J usage is TRBJ1-5; D might be TRBD1 (5 bases). With 7 bases removed from V and 2 bases from J, the gap between germline ends came to 21 bases. There are 17 residues in the CDR3. Germline values: CDR1 MDHEN, CDR2 SYDVKM. This CDR3 is CASNPQAGLTGNQPQHF. CDR3 nucleotides: TGTGCCAGCAATCCTCAGGCGGGGCTGACGGGCAATCAGCCCCAGCATTTT.

The rearrangement uses TRBV7-7 and TRBJ2-3; D is uncertain. The CDR3 is 15 amino acids. Trimming pared 1 base from V and 2 bases from J, leaving 10 bases between. Germline V gene data show CDR1 as SSHAT and CDR2 as FNYEAQ (reference sequence). CDR3 sequence (DNA): TGTGCCAGCAGCTTAGAAGGAGTCCCCACAGATACGCAGTATTTT. Protein: CASSLEGVPTDTQYF.